A single sample gave rise to the 18 T cell receptor beta chains below, sequenced in a study of T cell responses to AZD1222 COVID-19 vaccine. The repertoire was sequenced with immunoSEQ multiplex PCR; TCRdb's copy has only in-frame clones and lacks some. The sample carries 100,000 to 120,000 clones, roughly 87% recorded once. Source: peripheral blood, taken 28 days after the second AZD1222 dose. These receptors all come from an adult who received the AZD1222 COVID-19 vaccine.

The chain employs TRBV28 and TRBJ1-4; TRBD1 matches at 7 bases. The V and J ends lost 5 bases and 4 bases, in that order; junction bases with no gene match: 7. Per the germline V gene, CDR1 is MDHEN and CDR2 is SYDVKM. This CDR3 region has 15 residues. For the CDR3, the DNA is TGTGCCAGCAGTACCCCGACAGGGTTTAATGAAAAACTGTTTTTT. Amino acid sequence: CASSTPTGFNEKLFF.

The rearrangement links TRBV5-4 to TRBJ2-2; possible D gene TRBD1, 6 bases. The CDR3 runs to 16 residues. Germline V lookup: CDR1 SGHNT, CDR2 YYREEE (reference sequence). The V gene lost 4 bases and the J gene lost 4 bases, with 17 bases spanning the gap. CDR3 nucleotides: TGTGCCAGCAGCACGGGGACATCTGCGGGCACCGGGGAGCTGTTTTTT. Translated, it gives CASSTGTSAGTGELFF.

The rearrangement joins TRBV19 to TRBJ2-3; D ambiguous. CDR3 size: 17 residues. The V and J ends lost 0 bases and 0 bases respectively, with 13 bases between them. Germline CDR1 is LNHDA and CDR2 is SQIVND (reference sequence). Here the CDR3 reads CASSIDVGYTSTDTQYF. In nucleotides, the CDR3 is TGTGCCAGTAGTATAGATGTCGGATATACCAGCACAGATACGCAGTATTTT.

This clone was observed a handful of times. V gene TRBV5-6 combines with J gene TRBJ1-1; D is unclear. CDR3 length: 14 amino acids. Trimming cost V 3 bases and J 4 bases, with 13 bases left between them. CDR1 and CDR2 from the germline V gene are SGHDT and YYEEEE. The CDR3 protein is CASSYSSEVTEAFF. CDR3 bases: TGTGCCAGCAGCTATTCATCGGAGGTCACTGAAGCTTTCTTT.

V gene TRBV28 combines with J gene TRBJ2-2; D not resolved. This CDR3 has 12 amino acids. Germline loops: CDR1 MDHEN, CDR2 SYDVKM. The V end was cut by 6 bases, the J end by 6 bases, with 8 bases between. CDR3 sequence (DNA): TGTGCCAGCAGGCACCCCGCCGGGGAGCTGTTTTTT. This codes for CASRHPAGELFF.

This chain connects TRBV6-9 to TRBJ2-3; no reliable D call. This CDR3 is built from 14 residues. V shed 2 bases and J shed 1 base, with 7 bases lying between them. Germline V gives CDR1 MNHGY, CDR2 SVAAGI. CDR3 sequence reads: CASSYASGTDTQYF. The CDR3 DNA reads as TGTGCCAGCAGTTATGCGAGCGGCACAGATACGCAGTATTTT.

The rearrangement joins TRBV11-2 to TRBJ2-7; D is undetermined. Germline V gene data show CDR1 as SGHAT and CDR2 as FQNNGV. The CDR3 contains 11 residues. V was cut by 2 bases and J by 4 bases, with 3 bases left in between. The CDR3, as DNA: TGTGCCAGCAGCTTACAATACGAGCAGTACTTC. It is translated as CASSLQYEQYF.

This chain links TRBV7-3 with TRBJ2-6, with TRBD2 identical over 13 bases. Per the germline V gene, CDR1 is SGHTA and CDR2 is FQGTGA. This CDR3 has 18 residues. Trimming removed 4 bases from V and 1 base from J; junction bases left unmatched: 4. The CDR3 loop is CASSWTSGSTSGANVLTF. CDR3 sequence (DNA): TGTGCCAGCAGCTGGACTAGCGGGAGTACGTCTGGGGCCAACGTCCTGACTTTC.

V usage is TRBV7-6 and J usage is TRBJ1-1; 8 nucleotides line up with TRBD1. This CDR3 comprises 14 residues. CDR1 SGHVS and CDR2 FNYEAQ come from the germline V gene. The V and J ends lost 4 bases and 5 bases, in that order; junction bases with no gene match: 6. The CDR3 region has the DNA TGTGCCAGCAGCTCTCAGGGGGCTGTGACTGAAGCTTTCTTT. It codes for CASSSQGAVTEAFF.

The chain combines TRBV9 with TRBJ2-1; maybe TRBD1 (5 bases). The germline CDR1 and CDR2 sequences are SGDLS and YYNGEE. V was shortened by 0 bases and J by 9 bases, with 10 bases between the two germline ends. The CDR3 totals 13 residues. CDR3 residues: CASSVGWGGEQFF. CDR3 bases: TGTGCCAGCAGCGTAGGATGGGGCGGTGAGCAGTTCTTC. Combining the CDR3 with reference TRBV9 and TRBJ2-1 gives the whole variable domain DSGVTQTPKHLITATGQRVTLRCSPRSGDLSVYWYQQSLDQGLQFLIQYYNGEERAKGNILERFSAQQFPDLHSELNLSSLELGDSALYFCASSVGWGGEQFFGPGTRLTVL.

This CDR3 is CASSQNPSSLAKNIQYF. The CDR3 DNA is TGCGCCAGCAGCCAAAATCCGTCCAGCCTAGCCAAAAACATTCAGTACTTC. The chain couples TRBV4-1 to TRBJ2-4; D unclear. The CDR3 runs to 17 residues. The V end was cut by 2 bases, the J end by 0 bases, with 14 bases between. The germline gives CDR1 MGHRA, CDR2 YSYEKL.

The genes are TRBV3-1 (or the pseudogene TRBV3-2) and TRBJ2-7; D unresolved. The ends were cut back, 0 bases at V and 4 bases at J, with 7 bases in the middle. Per the germline V gene, CDR1 is LGHDT and CDR2 is YNNKEL (reference sequence). The CDR3 is 13 amino acids. The chain's CDR3 is CASSQDLGYEQYF. CDR3 in DNA: TGTGCCAGCAGCCAAGATCTCGGGTACGAGCAGTACTTC.

The gene calls are TRBV10-3 and TRBJ1-2; perhaps TRBD1 as D (6 bases). V lost 3 bases to trimming and J lost 7 bases, with 12 bases between them. Germline CDR1 ENHRY, CDR2 SYGVKD. The CDR3 contains 13 residues. Here the CDR3 DNA reads TGTGCCATCAGTGAAGCCACAGGGAGTGGCTACACCTTC. Protein: CAISEATGSGYTF.

The V and J genes are TRBV5-6 and TRBJ2-4; 9 bases match TRBD1. The V gene end was trimmed by 6 bases and the J gene end by 0 bases; junction bases not matched to a gene: 13. This CDR3 contains 18 residues. The germline V gene encodes CDR1 SGHDT and CDR2 YYEEEE. CDR3 amino acids: CASNQLDRGWGAKNIQYF. CDR3 coding DNA: TGTGCCAGCAACCAACTCGACAGGGGGTGGGGAGCCAAAAACATTCAGTACTTC.

V gene TRBV18 combines with J gene TRBJ2-2, with TRBD1 as a possible D gene (6 bases). The CDR3 has 18 residues. CDR1 and CDR2 (germline): KGHSH, LQKENI. The V end lost 2 bases, the J end lost 4 bases, and 20 bases lay between the germline ends. Here the CDR3 reads CASSPLQGATWGTGELFF. The CDR3 DNA reads TGTGCCAGCTCACCATTACAGGGCGCAACTTGGGGCACCGGGGAGCTGTTTTTT.

V and J are TRBV6-2 or TRBV6-3 and TRBJ2-7; D is unresolved. The germline V and J ends were trimmed by 6 bases and 4 bases, with 10 bases remaining between them. The CDR3 runs 12 residues. The germline gives CDR1 MNHEY, CDR2 SVGEGT. CDR3: CASSPQAYEQYF. In nucleotides, the CDR3 is TGTGCCAGCAGCCCACAAGCTTACGAGCAGTACTTC.

J is TRBJ2-2 and V is TRBV5-1, with D perhaps matching TRBD2 (6 bases). The germline V and J ends were trimmed by 9 bases and 5 bases, with 17 bases remaining between them. The CDR3 is 14 amino acids. In germline, CDR1 is SGHRS, CDR2 YFSETQ. CDR3 sequence: CATGLLGGTGELFF. In DNA form, the CDR3 reads TGCGCCACTGGCCTTCTGGGGGGAACCGGGGAGCTGTTTTTT.

Concerning this clone: The identical CDR3 is also encoded by other nucleotide sequences in the sample. The V and J genes are TRBV9 and TRBJ1-1; no firm D call. The CDR3 has 14 amino acids. The ends were cut back, 1 base at V and 1 base at J, with 8 bases in the middle. Germline values: CDR1 SGDLS, CDR2 YYNGEE. For the CDR3, the DNA is TGTGCCAGCAGCGTAATTGCCGAGAACACTGAAGCTTTCTTT. This codes for CASSVIAENTEAFF.